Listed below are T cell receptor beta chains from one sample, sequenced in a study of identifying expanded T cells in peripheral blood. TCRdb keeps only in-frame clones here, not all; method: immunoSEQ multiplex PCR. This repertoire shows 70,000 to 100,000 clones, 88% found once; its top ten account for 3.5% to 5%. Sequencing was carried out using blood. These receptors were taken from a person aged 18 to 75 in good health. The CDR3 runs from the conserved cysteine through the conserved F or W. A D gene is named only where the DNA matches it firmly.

CASSSSGGYSPLHF	TRBV6-6	TRBJ1-6	TRBD1
CAWSLLYEQYF	TRBV30	TRBJ2-7	-
CASSLGQGWVRELFF	TRBV7-3	TRBJ2-2	TRBD1
CASSLDQPQHF	TRBV27	TRBJ1-5	-
CASSLGLASYEQYF	TRBV7-2	TRBJ2-7	TRBD2
CASSPLRPQTDTQYF	TRBV27	TRBJ2-3	-
CARSLVGRSGELFF	TRBV5-3	TRBJ2-2	-
CASSPAWGDVGIF	TRBV11-2	TRBJ2-1	-
CASSPGLATGELFF	TRBV11-3	TRBJ2-2	-
CASSLDRGVLTF	TRBV7-9	TRBJ2-6	TRBD1
CASSLGGQGAYQPQHF	TRBV5-6	TRBJ1-5	TRBD1
CASSLGTGAITDTQYF	TRBV9	TRBJ2-3	TRBD1
CASSWGLAGGLSLSGTQYF	TRBV5-1	TRBJ2-5	TRBD2
CASSFTGSQTQYF	TRBV7-6	TRBJ2-5	-
CASSDQTGNEQYF	TRBV6-5	TRBJ2-7	TRBD1
CASSAGQGADTQYF	TRBV9	TRBJ2-3	-
CASSPYPGETQYF	TRBV4-2	TRBJ2-5	-
CASSFLGGDTQYF	TRBV5-1	TRBJ2-3	-
CASRAYEQYF	TRBV2	TRBJ2-7	-
CASSFGTDTQYF	TRBV7-6	TRBJ2-3	-